This T cell receptor beta chain was captured by sequencing in a study of T cell changes during pregnancy in multiple sclerosis. This clone was found once. Trimming left V 4 bases short and J 7 bases short, with 11 bases between. The CDR3 is 13 residues long. Germline CDR1 and CDR2: LNHDA and SQIVND (reference sequence). The table came from immunoSEQ multiplex PCR; TCRdb's copy has only in-frame clones and leaves some out. The sample has 85,000 to 100,000 clones, 80% to 95% seen once. This chain uses TRBV19 with TRBJ1-5; D may be TRBD1 (6 bases). This sequence was found in a female donor with multiple sclerosis, enrolled in a pregnancy study. Sequenced material: peripheral blood, taken in the first trimester of pregnancy. In nucleotides, the CDR3 is TGTGCCAGTAGTACAACCACAGGGCAGCCCCAGCATTTT. Amino acids: CASSTTTGQPQHF.